This TCR beta chain was profiled in a study of Ad26.COV2.S vaccination and SARS-CoV-2 variants. Generated by immunoSEQ multiplex PCR, the TCRdb table keeps only in-frame clones and is missing some. The profile shows over 350,000 clones, about nine tenths of them singletons. The CDR3 has 17 residues. CDR1 and CDR2 (germline): MNHEY, SMNVEV (reference sequence). V lost 6 bases and J 2 bases, leaving 19 bases between the germline ends. Regarding treatment: some 20 received Ad26.COV2.S at low or high dose, single or two shots; about 5 received placebo; per-sample allocation not given. Samples analyzed were those drawn on day 63 after the first vaccine or placebo injection.

The source is a person between 18 and 65 years old who received the Ad26.COV2.S COVID-19 vaccine or a placebo. The sequencing here drew on peripheral blood, taken in a trial of Ad26.COV2.S vaccine versus placebo. The rearrangement uses TRBV27 and TRBJ2-2; D assignment may be TRBD1 or TRBD2 (5 bases each). The CDR3 sequence is CASRGRGLGDNTGELFF. The CDR3 DNA sequence: TGTGCCAGCAGGGGAAGAGGTTTGGGGGATAACACCGGGGAGCTGTTTTTT.